These T cell receptor beta chains were read from a single sample in a study of blood T cells in healthy people across ages. TCRdb used MiXCR to reprocess the 5' RACE reads, holding one entry per CDR3 protein. Among about 970,000 distinct CDR3 sequences listed, 51% were seen once. The sequenced sample was blood. The receptors come from a woman aged 55 to 70 in good health. Both conserved end residues are part of each CDR3. Fields, in order: clone size, J gene, V gene, D gene, CDR3 protein, CDR3 DNA. The D gene is left open where the match is weak. Size tells how often a clone was seen (once, few, many) or the class of an expanded clone, and some rows leave it out.

clone size: -; J gene: TRBJ2-1; V gene: TRBV7-8; D gene: -; CDR3 protein: CASNRPGLGLGGDEQFF; CDR3 DNA: TGTGCCAGCAACCGGCCGGGATTGGGCCTGGGTGGTGATGAGCAGTTCTTC
clone size: few; J gene: TRBJ1-2; V gene: TRBV28; D gene: TRBD1; CDR3 protein: CASSLVRTGHGYTF; CDR3 DNA: TGTGCCAGCAGTTTAGTTCGGACAGGCCATGGCTACACCTTC
clone size: few; J gene: TRBJ2-5; V gene: TRBV7-2; D gene: -; CDR3 protein: CASSWNLQTQYF; CDR3 DNA: TGTGCCAGCAGCTGGAATTTGCAGACCCAGTACTTC
clone size: -; J gene: TRBJ2-4; V gene: TRBV12-3/TRBV12-4; D gene: -; CDR3 protein: CASSLPNTLAKNIQYF; CDR3 DNA: TGTGCCAGCAGTTTACCAAACACACTAGCCAAAAACATTCAGTACTTC
clone size: -; J gene: TRBJ2-3; V gene: TRBV6-6; D gene: TRBD1; CDR3 protein: CAGSTGHRGLYTQYF; CDR3 DNA: TGTGCCGGTTCCACCGGACACAGGGGGCTGTATACGCAGTATTTT
clone size: few; J gene: TRBJ2-5; V gene: TRBV11-2; D gene: TRBD2; CDR3 protein: CASSLELAGGWETQYF; CDR3 DNA: TGTGCCAGCAGCTTAGAGTTAGCGGGAGGGTGGGAGACCCAGTACTTC
clone size: -; J gene: TRBJ2-1; V gene: TRBV5-1; D gene: -; CDR3 protein: CASKEEASYNEQFF; CDR3 DNA: TGCGCCAGCAAGGAGGAAGCCTCCTACAATGAGCAGTTCTTC
clone size: -; J gene: TRBJ2-5; V gene: TRBV7-9; D gene: TRBD2; CDR3 protein: CASTLRLADQETQYF; CDR3 DNA: TGTGCCAGCACCTTGCGACTAGCGGACCAAGAGACCCAGTACTTC
clone size: few; J gene: TRBJ1-6; V gene: TRBV6-5; D gene: -; CDR3 protein: CASKSTSDSPLHF; CDR3 DNA: TGTGCCAGCAAATCTACATCGGATTCACCCCTCCACTTT
clone size: few; J gene: TRBJ1-6; V gene: TRBV4-1; D gene: TRBD1; CDR3 protein: CASSRSGTAYSPLHF; CDR3 DNA: TGCGCCAGCAGCCGGTCCGGGACAGCATATTCACCCCTCCACTTT
clone size: -; J gene: TRBJ2-7; V gene: TRBV28; D gene: TRBD1; CDR3 protein: CASRRTGPHYEQYF; CDR3 DNA: TGTGCCAGCAGACGGACAGGGCCTCACTACGAGCAGTACTTC
clone size: -; J gene: TRBJ2-1; V gene: TRBV27; D gene: -; CDR3 protein: CASRIPTSSSNEQFF; CDR3 DNA: TGTGCCAGCAGGATCCCTACTTCCTCCTCCAATGAGCAGTTCTTC
clone size: few; J gene: TRBJ1-1; V gene: TRBV28; D gene: -; CDR3 protein: CASSLDSFTEAFF; CDR3 DNA: TGTGCCAGCAGTCTGGACAGTTTCACTGAAGCTTTCTTT
clone size: -; J gene: TRBJ1-5; V gene: TRBV19; D gene: -; CDR3 protein: CASSITSNQPQHF; CDR3 DNA: TGTGCCAGTAGTATAACCTCCAATCAGCCCCAGCATTTT
clone size: -; J gene: TRBJ2-1; V gene: TRBV29-1; D gene: -; CDR3 protein: CSPLRTYRVGGYYNEQFF; CDR3 DNA: TGCAGCCCTTTAAGGACTTACAGGGTGGGTGGGTACTACAATGAGCAGTTCTTC
clone size: -; J gene: TRBJ2-3; V gene: TRBV3-1; D gene: -; CDR3 protein: CASSQSLGTDTQYF; CDR3 DNA: TGTGCCAGCAGCCAATCGCTTGGCACAGATACGCAGTATTTT
clone size: -; J gene: TRBJ1-2; V gene: TRBV20-1; D gene: -; CDR3 protein: CSARVGIDGYTF; CDR3 DNA: TGCAGTGCTAGAGTAGGGATTGATGGCTACACCTTC
clone size: -; J gene: TRBJ2-1; V gene: TRBV28; D gene: -; CDR3 protein: CASSPTGSYNEQFF; CDR3 DNA: TGTGCCAGCAGTCCCACAGGCTCCTACAATGAGCAGTTCTTC
clone size: -; J gene: TRBJ2-7; V gene: TRBV12-3/TRBV12-4; D gene: TRBD1; CDR3 protein: CASSDGTGGLAYEQYF; CDR3 DNA: TGTGCCAGCAGCGACGGGACAGGGGGCTTGGCCTACGAGCAGTACTTC
clone size: -; J gene: TRBJ2-1; V gene: TRBV20-1; D gene: -; CDR3 protein: CSARAGLSSYNEQFF; CDR3 DNA: TGCAGTGCTAGAGCGGGACTTAGCTCCTACAATGAGCAGTTCTTC
clone size: -; J gene: TRBJ2-7; V gene: TRBV5-1; D gene: -; CDR3 protein: CASRRDLEQYF; CDR3 DNA: TGCGCCAGCCGGAGGGACCTAGAGCAGTACTTC
clone size: few; J gene: TRBJ1-4; V gene: TRBV4-1; D gene: -; CDR3 protein: CASSQRTQATNEKLFF; CDR3 DNA: TGCGCCAGCAGCCAAAGGACTCAGGCAACTAATGAAAAACTGTTTTTT
clone size: few; J gene: TRBJ2-1; V gene: TRBV12-3/TRBV12-4; D gene: -; CDR3 protein: CASSKNSEVGNEQFF; CDR3 DNA: TGTGCCAGCAGTAAGAACTCGGAAGTGGGCAATGAGCAGTTCTTC
clone size: -; J gene: TRBJ2-7; V gene: TRBV6-5; D gene: TRBD2; CDR3 protein: CASSYYASGNYEQYF; CDR3 DNA: TGTGCCAGCAGTTACTACGCTAGCGGGAACTACGAGCAGTACTTC
clone size: -; J gene: TRBJ2-1; V gene: TRBV3-1; D gene: -; CDR3 protein: CASGSTHLTSYKEQFF; CDR3 DNA: TGTGCCAGCGGGAGTACTCACTTAACTTCCTACAAGGAGCAGTTCTTC
clone size: -; J gene: TRBJ2-7; V gene: TRBV5-1; D gene: TRBD2; CDR3 protein: CASSKGLAFLTEQYF; CDR3 DNA: TGCGCCAGCAGTAAGGGACTAGCCTTTCTAACCGAGCAGTACTTC
clone size: -; J gene: TRBJ1-3; V gene: TRBV3-1; D gene: TRBD1; CDR3 protein: CASSQTDRGVNTIYF; CDR3 DNA: TGTGCCAGCAGCCAAACGGACAGGGGCGTAAACACCATATATTTT
clone size: -; J gene: TRBJ2-7; V gene: TRBV12-3/TRBV12-4; D gene: -; CDR3 protein: CASSRSDYEQYF; CDR3 DNA: TGTGCCAGCTCCCGATCTGACTACGAGCAGTACTTC
clone size: -; J gene: TRBJ2-5; V gene: TRBV19; D gene: -; CDR3 protein: CASSNRHQETQYF; CDR3 DNA: TGTGCCAGTAGTAACCGACATCAAGAGACCCAGTACTTC